These 7 T cell receptor beta chains came from one sample sequenced in a study of blood T cell repertoires in COVID-19. Data came from immunoSEQ multiplex PCR; TCRdb stores just in-frame clones and leaves some out. Here the sample spans about 83,000 clones, about 88% being singletons. The sample consisted of peripheral blood. The receptors shown here come from a woman older than 75 with active or convalescent COVID-19.

The J gene is TRBJ2-1, the V gene TRBV30; 9 nucleotides align to TRBD2. CDR3 length: 20 residues. Trimming removed 0 bases from V and 8 bases from J; junction bases left unmatched: 23. CDR1 and CDR2 (germline): GTSNPN, SVGIG (reference sequence). In nucleotides, the CDR3 is TGTGCCTGGAGTGTCGGGGAGGGGACTAGCTTCCCCCCACACATCGATGAGCAGTTCTTC. Its protein product is CAWSVGEGTSFPPHIDEQFF.

V is TRBV19 and J is TRBJ1-5; the D is unclear. Germline-derived CDR1 and CDR2 are LNHDA and SQIVND (reference sequence). This CDR3 spans 11 amino acids. The ends were cut back, 5 bases at V and 6 bases at J, with 5 bases in the middle. This CDR3 is CASSSGQPQHF. The CDR3 DNA reads as TGTGCCAGTAGTTCCGGTCAGCCCCAGCATTTT.

V usage is TRBV28 and J usage is TRBJ1-2, with a possible D match to TRBD1 (6 bases). The V end was cut by 2 bases, the J end by 3 bases, with 13 bases between. This CDR3 region has 15 residues. The germline gives CDR1 MDHEN, CDR2 SYDVKM. For the CDR3, the DNA is TGTGCCAGCAGTTTAGGGGGCCAGGGAGACTATGGCTACACCTTC. Translating it yields CASSLGGQGDYGYTF.

The chain links TRBV7-2 to TRBJ1-6, with D possibly being TRBD1 (6 bases). V was pared by 5 bases and J by 16 bases, with 12 bases between. This CDR3 region has 11 residues. The germline CDR1 and CDR2 sequences are SGHTA and FQGNSA. CDR3 nucleotides: TGTGCCAGCAGCCAGGGGTCTAAGCTCCACTTT. Its translation is CASSQGSKLHF.

This clone was detected only once. The chain links TRBV5-8 to TRBJ2-3, with TRBD1 matching over 8 bases. Germline CDR1 SGHTS, CDR2 YDEGEE. The CDR3 has 16 residues. Trimming at V came to 4 bases and at J to 4 bases, leaving 11 bases not matched to a gene. The CDR3 bases are TGTGCCAGCAGCAGCCCCGACAGGGGTCGGGCAGATACGCAGTATTTT. Residues: CASSSPDRGRADTQYF.

V and J are TRBV9 and TRBJ1-2; a weak D match, TRBD1 (6 bases). Trimming left V 4 bases short and J 8 bases short, with 21 bases between. CDR1 SGDLS and CDR2 YYNGEE come from the germline V gene. This CDR3 has 15 residues. DNA of the CDR3: TGTGCCAGCAGCTCCGAATGGGGGGGCCTCGGGGGCTACACCTTC. This encodes CASSSEWGGLGGYTF.

This chain links TRBV5-1 with TRBJ1-3; the D is unclear. CDR1 is SGHRS, CDR2 YFSETQ, per germline. V lost 5 bases, J lost 1 base, and 7 bases lay in between. The CDR3 runs to 13 residues. CDR3 in DNA: TGCGCCAGCAGTAACGGGTCTGGAAACACCATATATTTT. It translates to CASSNGSGNTIYF. Together with reference TRBV5-1 and TRBJ1-3, the CDR3 gives the full variable domain: KAGVTQTPRYLIKTRGQQVTLSCSPISGHRSVSWYQQTPGQGLQFLFEYFSETQRNKGNFPGRFSGRQFSNSRSEMNVSTLELGDSALYLCASSNGSGNTIYFGEGSWLTVV.